This entry lists 25 T cell receptor beta chains sequenced from one sample in a study of T-cell reconstitution after alpha-beta-depleted transplantation in children. Preparation of the TCRbeta library was carried out with unique molecular identifiers. TCRdb re-called the PCR reads through MiXCR, storing one row per CDR3 protein. The sample has some 830,000 distinct CDR3 sequences, approximately 15% seen once; the top ten hold approximately 4.5%. This specimen was PBMCs, mostly from graft donor cells, taken 360 days after TCRalphabeta/CD19-depleted stem cell transplant. The source is a male patient younger than 18 who had a stem cell transplant for acute lymphoblastic leukemia, so the T cells may come from the graft donor.

The J gene is TRBJ1-2, the V gene TRBV5-1, with 8 bases identical to TRBD1. Trimming took 4 bases from V and 0 from J; bases not matched to a gene: 5. The CDR3 is made up of 15 amino acids. CDR1 is SGHRS and CDR2 is YFSETQ in the germline V gene. Here the CDR3 DNA reads TGCGCCAGCAGCATTGGACAGGGCGCTAACTATGGCTACACCTTC. It specifies CASSIGQGANYGYTF.

V usage is TRBV7-7 and J usage is TRBJ2-2; 10 nucleotides align to TRBD2. Germline trimming cut 2 bases from V and 4 bases from J; bases unmatched to any gene: 4. The germline V gene encodes CDR1 SSHAT and CDR2 FNYEAQ (reference sequence). The CDR3 is 16 amino acids. The CDR3 here is CASSLLASGSTGELFF. In nucleotides, the CDR3 is TGTGCCAGCAGCTTATTGGCTAGCGGGAGCACCGGGGAGCTGTTTTTT.

This clonotype was counted between two and nine times. The rearrangement links TRBV7-3 to TRBJ2-3; TRBD1 matches 7 bases. Germline loops: CDR1 SGHTA, CDR2 FQGTGA. The CDR3 is 15 residues long. V lost 5 bases to trimming and J lost 2 bases; unmatched junction nucleotides: 7. CDR3 sequence (DNA): TGTGCCAGCAGCCAGGGGGACGGGTACACAGATACGCAGTATTTT. Protein sequence: CASSQGDGYTDTQYF.

This clonotype has just a few counts. The chain has TRBV12-3 or TRBV12-4 and TRBJ2-2; 9 bases line up with TRBD2. The CDR3 is 15 residues long. Losses at the gene ends were 3 bases for V and 4 bases for J; bases not matched to a gene: 3. The CDR3 here is CASSFVAGVTGELFF. In nucleotides, the CDR3 is TGTGCCAGCAGTTTTGTAGCGGGAGTCACCGGGGAGCTGTTTTTT.

The chain is built from TRBV5-6 and TRBJ2-5; D is ambiguous. The V gene lost 4 bases and the J gene lost 0 bases, with 16 bases spanning the gap. This CDR3 region has 16 residues. CDR1 and CDR2 (germline): SGHDT, YYEEEE. DNA of the CDR3: TGTGCCAGCAGCGTCCGCCGAGGAACCCACCAAGAGACCCAGTACTTC. It codes for CASSVRRGTHQETQYF.

V and J are TRBV5-1 and TRBJ2-2; 10 nucleotides match TRBD1. Germline CDR1 is SGHRS and CDR2 is YFSETQ. The CDR3 runs to 16 residues. Trimming cost V 4 bases and J 5 bases; bases outside gene matches: 8. The CDR3 reads CASSTGQGVLTGELFF. In nucleotides, the CDR3 is TGCGCCAGCAGCACCGGACAGGGGGTGTTGACCGGGGAGCTGTTTTTT.

The chain has TRBV20-1 and TRBJ1-2; D possibly corresponds to TRBD1 (5 bases). V gave up 1 base and J gave up 8 bases, with 20 bases separating them. CDR1 and CDR2 (germline): DFQATT, SNEGSKA (reference sequence). This CDR3 has 15 amino acids. The CDR3 protein is CSARVGTAGSKGYTF. CDR3 DNA sequence: TGCAGTGCTAGAGTGGGGACGGCAGGGAGTAAAGGCTACACCTTC.

There are many counts of this clonotype. The rearrangement links TRBV24-1 to TRBJ2-2; 12 positions match TRBD2. J gave up 5 bases and V 4 bases, and 1 base lay outside the gene matches. Germline V CDR1 and CDR2: KGHDR, SFDVKD. CDR3 length: 15 residues. The CDR3 DNA reads TGTGCCACCAGTGAGGGGACTAGCGGGACCGGGGAGCTGTTTTTT. Translated: CATSEGTSGTGELFF.

A few counts support this clonotype. V usage is TRBV10-3 and J usage is TRBJ2-5; TRBD1 aligns across 9 bases. The CDR3 is 15 residues long. The germline V gene encodes CDR1 ENHRY and CDR2 SYGVKD. J gave up 2 bases and V 5 bases, and 6 bases lay outside the gene matches. CDR3 protein: CAISPTGGSQETQYF. The CDR3 DNA is TGTGCCATCAGTCCGACAGGGGGAAGTCAAGAGACCCAGTACTTC.

The V call is TRBV29-1, the J call TRBJ2-1, with TRBD2 matching over 13 bases. This CDR3 comprises 18 residues. The V gene end was trimmed by 8 bases and the J gene end by 8 bases; junction bases not matched to a gene: 21. Germline CDR1 reads SQVTM; CDR2 reads ANQGSEA. The CDR3 DNA is TGCAGCCCTAGAGCGACTAGCGGGAGGTATGGGGATGGGGATGAGCAGTTCTTC. It is translated as CSPRATSGRYGDGDEQFF.

The chain has TRBV7-9 and TRBJ2-1; either TRBD1 or TRBD2 may fit D (6 bases each). V lost 5 bases and J lost 4, with 15 bases in between. CDR1 and CDR2 (germline): SEHNR, FQNEAQ (reference sequence). The CDR3 is made up of 15 amino acids. CDR3 DNA: TGTGCCAGCAGCCCGGAGGAGGGGGGTTACAATGAGCAGTTCTTC. As protein: CASSPEEGGYNEQFF.

The CDR3 here is CAASDRGPTYEQYF. In DNA form, the CDR3 reads TGTGCCGCGTCCGACAGGGGACCCACCTACGAGCAGTACTTC. The chain recombines TRBV10-3 with TRBJ2-7; TRBD1 matches at 8 bases. The CDR3 consists of 14 residues. J was trimmed by 2 bases and V by 11 bases; bases with no gene match: 11. Looked up from germline, CDR1 is ENHRY and CDR2 is SYGVKD.

To note about this clonotype: A junction boundary mismatches the germline segment, possibly from a read error. This chain connects TRBV6-5 to TRBJ2-1; D uncertain. This CDR3 comprises 17 residues. The germline V gene has CDR1 MNHEY and CDR2 SVGAGI. CDR3 nucleotides: TGTGCCAGCAGTTACGCCCAAGGCCTTCTAGGTTACAATGAACAGTTCTTC. Protein product: CASSYAQGLLGYNEQFF.

This clonotype came up a few times. This CDR3 reads CASSLVNGVGTQYF. The CDR3 DNA follows: TGTGCCAGCAGCTTAGTCAACGGGGTGGGGACCCAGTACTTC. This chain joins TRBV7-9 and TRBJ2-5; D is possibly TRBD2 (5 bases). The V end was cut by 1 base, the J end by 7 bases, with 13 bases between. The CDR3 is made up of 14 amino acids. Germline V gives CDR1 SEHNR, CDR2 FQNEAQ (reference sequence).

V and J are TRBV5-1 and TRBJ2-1; the D gene is possibly TRBD2 (6 bases). Trimming took off 9 bases at V and 9 bases at J, with 19 bases between the two ends. This CDR3 comprises 13 residues. Germline values: CDR1 SGHRS, CDR2 YFSETQ. Here the CDR3 reads CATSAGRMGEQFF. CDR3 DNA sequence: TGCGCCACCTCCGCCGGGAGAATGGGTGAGCAGTTCTTC.

There are a few counts of this clonotype. The V call is TRBV7-2, the J call TRBJ1-2; D remains unclear. The CDR3 spans 15 residues. The ends were cut back, 4 bases at V and 4 bases at J, with 16 bases in the middle. From germline, CDR1 is SGHTA and CDR2 FQGNSA. Here the CDR3 reads CASSSEPRPLYGYTF. In nucleotides, the CDR3 is TGTGCCAGCAGCTCCGAACCCCGCCCCCTCTATGGCTACACCTTC.

This clonotype was seen at least ten times. The CDR3 here is CASSLGGLSEQFF. Here the CDR3 DNA reads TGTGCCAGCAGCTTAGGGGGTTTGAGTGAGCAGTTCTTC. V gene TRBV11-2 combines with J gene TRBJ2-1, with D uncertain. CDR1 is SGHAT and CDR2 is FQNNGV in the germline V gene. With 1 base removed from V and 9 bases from J, the gap between germline ends came to 10 bases. The CDR3 spans 13 residues.

This clonotype has more than one count but fewer than ten. The chain joins TRBV11-1 to TRBJ2-7, with D tentatively TRBD1 or TRBD2 (5 bases each). CDR1 is SGHAT and CDR2 is FQDESV in the germline V gene (reference sequence). The CDR3 extends over 18 amino acids. The V and J ends lost 1 base and 6 bases respectively, with 25 bases between them. The CDR3 reads CASSLGISRSQGPSEQYF. The DNA of the CDR3 is TGTGCCAGCAGCTTAGGTATAAGCCGGTCGCAGGGACCATCCGAGCAGTACTTC.

This clonotype was seen a few times. This sequence joins TRBV7-8 and TRBJ2-7, with 9 bases that match TRBD2. The length of the CDR3 is 19 residues. V lost 6 bases and J lost 5; bases outside the gene matches: 23. Germline V gives CDR1 SGHVS, CDR2 FQNEAQ. The CDR3 DNA follows: TGTGCCAGCAGTCACGCGACTAGCGGAGTACCCCCTCGCATAAACGAGCAGTACTTC. Amino acid sequence: CASSHATSGVPPRINEQYF.

This chain joins TRBV12-3 or TRBV12-4 and TRBJ2-7, with D tentatively TRBD2 (6 bases). V was pared by 3 bases and J by 0 bases, with 9 bases between. This CDR3 comprises 14 residues. As DNA, the CDR3 is TGTGCCAGCAGTTTTGGAGGGTTCTCCTACGAGCAGTACTTC. Translating it yields CASSFGGFSYEQYF.

The chain couples TRBV25-1 to TRBJ2-7; 8 bases are a match to TRBD1. The CDR3 runs 14 residues. Unmatched junction bases numbered 8, after V lost 7 bases and J lost 3 bases. The germline gives CDR1 MGHDK, CDR2 SYGVNS. The CDR3 DNA reads as TGTGCCAGCACCGGAGGACAGGGTCTCTACGAGCAGTACTTC. The encoded protein is CASTGGQGLYEQYF.

The rearrangement links TRBV27 to TRBJ1-1; tentatively, D is TRBD1 (5 bases). This CDR3 comprises 13 residues. The V gene lost 3 bases and the J gene lost 5 bases, with 10 bases spanning the gap. CDR1 and CDR2 (germline): MNHEY, SMNVEV (reference sequence). The CDR3 DNA reads TGTGCCAGCAGTTTTAGAGGGGCTACTGAAGCTTTCTTT. It specifies CASSFRGATEAFF.

The table lists this clonotype with a few counts. This chain joins TRBV10-3 and TRBJ2-1, with TRBD2 matching over 10 bases. The CDR3 consists of 15 residues. The ends lost 5 bases at V and 6 bases at J; junction bases unmatched: 7. Germline V gives CDR1 ENHRY, CDR2 SYGVKD. The CDR3 region is CAISLAGDTINEQFF. Here the CDR3 DNA reads TGTGCCATCAGTCTAGCGGGAGACACTATCAATGAGCAGTTCTTC.

The chain couples TRBV7-6 to TRBJ2-2; no definite D call. Germline CDR1 and CDR2: SGHVS and FNYEAQ. The CDR3 runs 15 residues. Trimming shortened V by 7 bases and J by 3 bases, and 15 bases separated the two germline ends. Here the CDR3 DNA reads TGTGCCAGCACCGAGCTAGTGGGCTACACCGGGGAGCTGTTTTTT. It specifies CASTELVGYTGELFF.

The chain joins TRBV11-1 to TRBJ2-3, with a possible D match to TRBD2 (5 bases). CDR1 is SGHAT, CDR2 FQDESV, per germline (reference sequence). There are 19 residues in the CDR3. V was clipped by 7 bases and J by 0 bases, with 26 bases between them. Here the CDR3 reads CASTPLAAGGLSSTDTQYF. In nucleotides, the CDR3 is TGTGCCAGCACCCCTCTTGCGGCGGGCGGACTCTCTAGCACAGATACGCAGTATTTT.